The present T cell receptor (beta chain) was sequenced within a study of T cells in Graves' hyperthyroidism and ophthalmopathy. Study information: The blood sample was taken at first diagnosis, before treatment began. General observations from the study: The blood repertoire included most of the expanded thyroid clonotypes above 0.001.

RNA transcripts served as the template for amplifying TCR beta CDR3 regions. The HTBI primer set was used in a first-round RT-PCR of the TCR CDR3. TCRdb fed the multiplex PCR reads into MiXCR, producing one record per CDR3 protein. Of 560,000 or so distinct CDR3 sequences in the sample, just under 20% were seen once. Many counts were recorded for this clonotype. The antigen is unknown. In germline, CDR1 is SNHLY, CDR2 FYNNEI. This CDR3 has 13 amino acids. Trimming pared 8 bases from V and 6 bases from J, leaving 17 bases between. Any patient presenting with uncontrolled infection, other autoimmune disease, pregnancy or lactation was left out.

The V call is TRBV2, the J call TRBJ2-7; D may match TRBD1 or TRBD2 (7 bases each). The source is a man between 35 and 55 years old with Graves' ophthalmopathy. The source material was blood. The CDR3 DNA follows: TGTGCCAGCTCACGACAGGGAGGGGCCGAGCAGTACTTC. This translates into CASSRQGGAEQYF.